This T cell receptor beta chain comes out of a study of blood T cell repertoires in COVID-19. CDR1 is PRHDT, CDR2 FYEKMQ, per germline (reference sequence). V was pared by 5 bases and J by 7 bases, with 5 bases of the junction left unmatched. The CDR3 runs to 13 residues. Measured with immunoSEQ multiplex PCR; TCRdb has only the in-frame clones, and not every one. This sample has 200,000 to 300,000 clones; about 90% occur once, and the top ten carry more than 2.5%. Sequenced sample: peripheral blood. This receptor was identified in a woman younger than 45 who had recovered from COVID-19. The V and J genes are TRBV13 and TRBJ2-5; 9 bases are a match to TRBD1. The CDR3 sequence: CASSLQGAGTQYF. The CDR3 bases are TGTGCCAGCAGCCTACAGGGGGCAGGGACCCAGTACTTC.